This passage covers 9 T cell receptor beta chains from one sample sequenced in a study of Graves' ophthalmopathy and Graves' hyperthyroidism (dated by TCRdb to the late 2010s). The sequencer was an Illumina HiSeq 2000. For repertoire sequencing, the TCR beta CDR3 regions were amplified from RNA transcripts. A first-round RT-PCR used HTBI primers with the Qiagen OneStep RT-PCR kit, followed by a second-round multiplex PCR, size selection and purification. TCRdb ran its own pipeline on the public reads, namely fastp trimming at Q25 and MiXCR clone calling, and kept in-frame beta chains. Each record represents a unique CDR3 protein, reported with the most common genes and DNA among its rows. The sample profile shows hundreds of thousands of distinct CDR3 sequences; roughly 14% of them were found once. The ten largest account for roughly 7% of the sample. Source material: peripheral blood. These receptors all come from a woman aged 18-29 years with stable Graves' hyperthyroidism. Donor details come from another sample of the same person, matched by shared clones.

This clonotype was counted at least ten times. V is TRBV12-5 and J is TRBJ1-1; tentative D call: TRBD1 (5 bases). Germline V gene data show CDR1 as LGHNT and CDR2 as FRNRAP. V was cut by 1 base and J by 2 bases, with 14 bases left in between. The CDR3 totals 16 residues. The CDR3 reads CASGLDTRGPNTEAFF. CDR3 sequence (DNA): TGTGCTAGTGGTTTGGATACTAGGGGACCTAACACTGAAGCTTTCTTT.

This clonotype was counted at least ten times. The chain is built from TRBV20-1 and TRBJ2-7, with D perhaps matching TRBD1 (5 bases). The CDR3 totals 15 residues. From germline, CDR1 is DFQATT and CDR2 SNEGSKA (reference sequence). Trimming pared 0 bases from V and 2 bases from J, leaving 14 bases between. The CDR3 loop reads CSARDQQGLAYEQYF. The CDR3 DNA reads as TGCAGTGCTAGAGACCAGCAGGGCCTAGCCTACGAGCAGTACTTC.

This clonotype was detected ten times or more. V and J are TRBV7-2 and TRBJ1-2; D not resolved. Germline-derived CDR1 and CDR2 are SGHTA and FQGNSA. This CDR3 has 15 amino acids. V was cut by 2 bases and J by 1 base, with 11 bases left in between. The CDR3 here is CASSLTDRFNYGYTF. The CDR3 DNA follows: TGTGCCAGCAGCTTAACGGACCGATTTAACTATGGCTACACCTTC.

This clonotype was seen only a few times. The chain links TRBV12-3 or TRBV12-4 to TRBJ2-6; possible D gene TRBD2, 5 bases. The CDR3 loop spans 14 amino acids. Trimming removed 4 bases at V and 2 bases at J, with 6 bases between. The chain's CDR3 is CASSWGAGANVLTF. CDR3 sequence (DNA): TGTGCCAGCAGTTGGGGAGCTGGGGCCAACGTCCTGACTTTC.

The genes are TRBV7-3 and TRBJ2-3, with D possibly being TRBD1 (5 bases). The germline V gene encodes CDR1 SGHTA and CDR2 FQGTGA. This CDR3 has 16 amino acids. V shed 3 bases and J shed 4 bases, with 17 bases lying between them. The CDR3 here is CASSLQEQGTSDTQYF. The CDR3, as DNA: TGTGCCAGCAGCTTGCAAGAGCAGGGAACATCAGATACGCAGTATTTT.

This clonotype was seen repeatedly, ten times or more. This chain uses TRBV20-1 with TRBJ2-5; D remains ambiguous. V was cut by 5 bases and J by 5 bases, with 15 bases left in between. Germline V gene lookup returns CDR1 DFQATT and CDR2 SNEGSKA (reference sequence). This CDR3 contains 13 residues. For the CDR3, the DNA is TGCAGTGCTCCGGGCCCGGTCGTCGAGACCCAGTACTTC. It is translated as CSAPGPVVETQYF.

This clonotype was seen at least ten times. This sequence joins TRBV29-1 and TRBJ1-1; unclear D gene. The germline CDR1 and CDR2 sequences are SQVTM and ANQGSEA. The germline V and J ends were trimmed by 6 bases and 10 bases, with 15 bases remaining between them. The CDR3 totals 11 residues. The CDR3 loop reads CSVRSEGRAFF. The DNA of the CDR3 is TGCAGCGTCCGAAGTGAGGGTCGAGCTTTCTTT. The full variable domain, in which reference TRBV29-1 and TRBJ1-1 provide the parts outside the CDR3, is SAVISQKPSRDICQRGTSLTIQCQVDSQVTMMFWYRQQPGQSLTLIATANQGSEATYESGFVIDKFPISRPNLTFSTLTVSNMSPEDSSIYLCSVRSEGRAFFGQGTRLTVV.

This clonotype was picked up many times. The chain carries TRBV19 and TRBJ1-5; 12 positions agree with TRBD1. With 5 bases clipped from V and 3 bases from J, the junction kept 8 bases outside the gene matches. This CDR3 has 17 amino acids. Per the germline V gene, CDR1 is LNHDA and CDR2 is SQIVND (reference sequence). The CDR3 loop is CASSDRGQGAPNQPQHF. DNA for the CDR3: TGTGCCAGTAGTGACCGGGGACAGGGGGCGCCCAATCAGCCCCAGCATTTT.

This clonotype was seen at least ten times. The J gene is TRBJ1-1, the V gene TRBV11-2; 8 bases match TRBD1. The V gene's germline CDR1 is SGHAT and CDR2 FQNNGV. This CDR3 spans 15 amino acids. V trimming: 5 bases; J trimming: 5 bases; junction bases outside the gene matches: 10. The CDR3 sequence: CASSTYRGLETEAFF. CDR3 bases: TGTGCCAGCAGCACTTACAGGGGGTTGGAGACTGAAGCTTTCTTT.